This entry describes one TCR beta chain. No antigen is known for it. The source of the sample is a study of T cell repertoires in aging, cancer and after chemotherapy. A mixed TRB-A/B primer pool amplified rearranged TRB by multiplex touch-down PCR. In TCRdb, the multiplex PCR reads were re-called with MiXCR into one record per CDR3 protein. This sample yields a few thousand distinct CDR3 sequences, of which around 25% are seen a single time; about 9.7% belongs to the top ten. Study results and caveats: Median generation probability rose over the chemotherapy interval in each cancer cohort, suggesting rebound thymic output. Loss of evenness, beyond lost richness, contributed to age-related TCR diversity decline in cancer patients.

The template was genomic DNA from peripheral blood, not RNA. Per germline, CDR1 SGDLS and CDR2 YYNGEE. This CDR3 has 14 residues. V dropped 3 bases and J dropped 3; count of bases not matched to a gene: 2. V is TRBV9 and J is TRBJ1-4, with 7 bases that match TRBD1. This receptor was taken from a human donor in good health. The sequencing sample was made of blood. CDR3 in amino acids: CASSAGQANEKLFF. The DNA of the CDR3 is TGTGCCAGCAGCGCTGGACAGGCTAATGAAAAACTGTTTTTT. The complete variable domain, with remaining parts taken from reference TRBV9 and TRBJ1-4, reads DSGVTQTPKHLITATGQRVTLRCSPRSGDLSVYWYQQSLDQGLQFLIQYYNGEERAKGNILERFSAQQFPDLHSELNLSSLELGDSALYFCASSAGQANEKLFFGSGTQLSVL.